This TCR beta chain appears in the sequencing data of a study of T cell clonotyping in hematopoietic cell transplantation. Remarks on this clone: Its antigen is unidentified.

Overall study findings and caveats: At the given depth, recipient repertoires were over 97% de novo clonotypes.

The time point is: recipient sample about 28 days before transplant, after cytoreduction. Germline CDR1 SNHLY, CDR2 FYNNEI. Trimming took off 5 bases at V and 5 bases at J, with 16 bases between the two ends. The CDR3 runs to 14 residues. Libraries were prepared by immunoSEQ multiplex PCR; TCRdb keeps only in-frame clonotypes and omits some of them. This table holds approximately 46,000 clones, 85% to 90% found once. The TCR was taken from a man in his sixties with biphenotypic leukemia. Some clones in this sample may be carry-over from other donors' samples. Here the sequenced sample was peripheral blood mononuclear cells, taken before stem cell transplant. The rearrangement links TRBV2 to TRBJ2-7; the D gene could be TRBD1 or TRBD2 (5 bases each). Written as DNA, the CDR3 is TGTGCCAGCAGTCGCTCGGGGACCCAACACGAGCAGTACTTC. Translated, it gives CASSRSGTQHEQYF.